Listed here are 24 T cell receptor beta chains from one sample, sequenced in a study of patients and donors after allogeneic stem cell transplantation. One entry per CDR3 protein results from TCRdb running MiXCR on the RT-PCR reads. The sample has about 200,000 distinct CDR3 sequences, roughly 38% seen once. Material: blood, either unsorted or a sorted T cell fraction (not recorded which). Receptors originate from a human donor who was either an allogeneic HSCT recipient or a stem cell or donor lymphocyte infusion donor (not recorded which). It is not recorded whose cells these are; they may come from a transplant donor.

This clonotype was seen once. V gene TRBV9 combines with J gene TRBJ1-6; 7 bases line up with TRBD1. The length of the CDR3 is 15 residues. The junction had 7 bases not matched to a gene; V was cut back by 0 bases and J by 10 bases. Germline V gene lookup returns CDR1 SGDLS and CDR2 YYNGEE. DNA of the CDR3: TGTGCCAGCAGCGTAGGGGCAGGGGGGAACTCACCCCTCCACTTT. Amino acid sequence: CASSVGAGGNSPLHF.

This clonotype was observed a handful of times. The gene calls are TRBV20-1 and TRBJ1-1; D is perhaps TRBD1 (5 bases). The CDR3 is 10 amino acids. CDR1 and CDR2 (germline): DFQATT, SNEGSKA (reference sequence). V was shortened by 3 bases and J by 9 bases, with 8 bases between the two germline ends. CDR3 nucleotide sequence: TGCAGTGCTAGCGGGGGTCAAGCTTTCTTT. Translation gives CSASGGQAFF.

The chain combines TRBV11-2 with TRBJ2-4, with a possible D match to TRBD1 (5 bases). In germline, CDR1 is SGHAT, CDR2 FQNNGV. The V gene lost 5 bases and the J gene lost 8 bases, with 16 bases spanning the gap. The CDR3 extends over 14 amino acids. Here the CDR3 DNA reads TGTGCCAGCAGCGCGACAGCGAAGGTGGACATTCAGTACTTC. Protein sequence: CASSATAKVDIQYF.

This clonotype occurred a few times. The rearrangement joins TRBV9 to TRBJ2-7; 7 positions agree with TRBD1. This CDR3 is 14 amino acids long. The V segment lost 4 bases and the J segment 1 base; nucleotides outside the gene matches: 5. Germline CDR1 reads SGDLS; CDR2 reads YYNGEE. CDR3 amino acids: CASSLGQASYEQYF. DNA for the CDR3: TGTGCCAGCAGCTTAGGACAGGCGTCCTACGAGCAGTACTTC.

CDR3 region: CASGPSERRAFF. Here the CDR3 DNA reads TGTGCTAGTGGTCCCTCAGAAAGGCGGGCTTTCTTT. The chain carries TRBV12-5 and TRBJ1-1; no clear D. The CDR3 spans 12 residues. V was cut by 5 bases and J by 11 bases, with 15 bases left in between. Germline CDR1 reads LGHNT; CDR2 reads FRNRAP. The full variable domain, its missing parts supplied by reference TRBV12-5 and TRBJ1-1, is DARVTQTPRHKVTEMGQEVTMRCQPILGHNTVFWYRQTMMQGLELLAYFRNRAPLDDSGMPKDRFSAEMPDATLATLKIQPSEPRDSAVYFCASGPSERRAFFGQGTRLTVV.

This clonotype was seen a handful of times. In DNA form, the CDR3 reads TGTGCCAGCAGTTTCTACGGACAGGGGAACTATGGCTACACCTTC. Residues: CASSFYGQGNYGYTF. This chain uses TRBV27 with TRBJ1-2; 9 bases fit TRBD1. V lost 3 bases to trimming and J lost 2 bases; unmatched junction nucleotides: 4. The CDR3 has 15 amino acids. The germline CDR1 and CDR2 sequences are MNHEY and SMNVEV (reference sequence).

V is TRBV29-1 and J is TRBJ2-3; tentative D call: TRBD1 (6 bases). V gave up 4 bases and J gave up 4 bases, with 12 bases separating them. The germline V gene encodes CDR1 SQVTM and CDR2 ANQGSEA. The CDR3 covers 13 residues. The CDR3 DNA is TGCAGCGTTGCACAGGGCCTTGCAGATACGCAGTATTTT. Its protein is CSVAQGLADTQYF.

The rearrangement uses TRBV5-1 and TRBJ1-4; D is undetermined. CDR3 length equals 14 residues. Trimming pared 5 bases from V and 10 bases from J, leaving 18 bases between. Germline loops: CDR1 SGHRS, CDR2 YFSETQ. The CDR3 region is CASSPDPDPRKLFF. DNA for the CDR3: TGCGCCAGCAGTCCGGACCCGGATCCCCGAAAACTGTTTTTT. Based on the CDR3 plus reference TRBV5-1 and TRBJ1-4, the full variable domain is KAGVTQTPRYLIKTRGQQVTLSCSPISGHRSVSWYQQTPGQGLQFLFEYFSETQRNKGNFPGRFSGRQFSNSRSEMNVSTLELGDSALYLCASSPDPDPRKLFFGSGTQLSVL.

The rearrangement links TRBV29-1 to TRBJ1-2, with no clear D. Germline CDR1 reads SQVTM; CDR2 reads ANQGSEA. Trimming left V 4 bases short and J 6 bases short, with 18 bases between. The CDR3 sequence is 14 residues long. CDR3 in DNA: TGCAGCGTTGTTCTGGCTCGCAATTTCGATGGCTACACCTTC. The encoded protein is CSVVLARNFDGYTF.

This chain links TRBV29-1 with TRBJ1-2; 9 nucleotides align to TRBD1. With V trimmed by 1 base and J by 1 base, 4 bases remained unmatched. The CDR3 extends over 15 amino acids. Germline V gene lookup returns CDR1 SQVTM and CDR2 ANQGSEA. The CDR3 is CSVEAQDRGNYGYTF. The CDR3 DNA is TGCAGCGTTGAAGCCCAGGACAGGGGTAACTATGGCTACACCTTC.

The chain combines TRBV4-1 with TRBJ1-5; D is uncertain. V dropped 3 bases and J dropped 2 bases, with 11 bases sitting between them. Germline V gives CDR1 MGHRA, CDR2 YSYEKL. The CDR3 runs to 15 residues. The CDR3 spells CASSQVGQGNQPQHF. The CDR3 DNA is TGCGCCAGCAGCCAGGTAGGGCAGGGCAATCAGCCCCAGCATTTT.

A few counts support this clonotype. The rearrangement uses TRBV20-1 and TRBJ1-5; the D gene is possibly TRBD1 (5 bases). This CDR3 comprises 15 residues. The V and J ends lost 6 bases and 11 bases respectively, with 26 bases between them. Germline CDR1 DFQATT, CDR2 SNEGSKA (reference sequence). The CDR3 DNA sequence: TGCAGTGCCACCTCAGAGCTCACAGGAATCAGAACCCAGCATTTT. Its protein product is CSATSELTGIRTQHF.

This clonotype was seen a few times. The chain employs TRBV20-1 and TRBJ1-4; no reliable D call. Trimming left V 6 bases short and J 5 bases short, with 16 bases between. The CDR3 runs 14 residues. Germline V gives CDR1 DFQATT, CDR2 SNEGSKA (reference sequence). The CDR3, as DNA: TGCAGTGCACGAGTACCACACGGGAATGAAAAACTGTTTTTT. Its protein is CSARVPHGNEKLFF.

This clonotype came up once. This chain links TRBV6-2 or TRBV6-3 with TRBJ1-2; no clear D. The CDR3 length is 13 residues. V gave up 5 bases and J gave up 8 bases, with 15 bases separating them. Germline CDR1 MNHEY, CDR2 SVGEGT. CDR3 sequence: CASSTGFGGGYTF. Written as DNA, the CDR3 is TGTGCCAGCAGTACCGGGTTCGGCGGCGGCTACACCTTC.

The rearrangement uses TRBV6-1 and TRBJ2-1; possible D gene TRBD2, 6 bases. Per germline, CDR1 MNHNS and CDR2 SASEGT. The CDR3 spans 15 residues. Deletions cut 2 bases from V and 2 bases from J, with 10 bases between. The CDR3 DNA sequence: TGTGCCAGCAGTGAACTCGGGGGACCCTACAATGAGCAGTTCTTC. The encoded protein is CASSELGGPYNEQFF.

This clonotype was counted a few times. CDR3 in amino acids: CASSLSNGAILHF. Here the CDR3 DNA reads TGTGCCAGCAGCTTAAGTAATGGGGCAATCCTCCACTTT. The gene calls are TRBV11-2 and TRBJ1-6; D may be TRBD1 (5 bases). The length of the CDR3 is 13 residues. Deletions cut 2 bases from V and 15 bases from J, with 14 bases between. Germline values: CDR1 SGHAT, CDR2 FQNNGV.

This clonotype was detected only a few times. This sequence joins TRBV20-1 and TRBJ1-2, with D unclear. Trimming cost V 6 bases and J 4 bases, with 15 bases left between them. Germline V CDR1 and CDR2: DFQATT, SNEGSKA (reference sequence). The CDR3 runs 13 residues. Here the CDR3 DNA reads TGCAGTGCCCTTGGGAGTAGGGCCTATGGCTACACCTTC. Translated, it gives CSALGSRAYGYTF.

The rearrangement uses TRBV5-1 and TRBJ2-1; the match to TRBD2 covers 9 bases. This CDR3 has 15 residues. From germline, CDR1 is SGHRS and CDR2 YFSETQ. With V trimmed by 5 bases and J by 9 bases, 12 bases remained unmatched. The CDR3 bases are TGCGCCAGCAGGTTATCCAAAGGACTAGCGAGTGAGCAGTTCTTC. It yields the protein CASRLSKGLASEQFF.

This clonotype was observed a few times. The chain joins TRBV5-1 to TRBJ1-6; D possibly corresponds to TRBD1 (5 bases). The CDR3 loop spans 14 amino acids. The V gene's germline CDR1 is SGHRS and CDR2 YFSETQ. Between the trimmed V and J ends, which lost 4 bases and 8 bases, there was a span of 13 bases. CDR3 sequence reads: CASSHGQRDSPLHF. The CDR3 DNA reads as TGCGCCAGCAGCCACGGACAAAGGGATTCACCCCTCCACTTT.

This clonotype was seen more than once but under ten times. This chain connects TRBV5-1 to TRBJ1-2, with D uncertain. The CDR3 spans 12 residues. Germline V gene data show CDR1 as SGHRS and CDR2 as YFSETQ. Trimming pared 0 bases from V and 7 bases from J, leaving 7 bases between. The CDR3 spells CASSLDGSGYTF. CDR3 in DNA: TGCGCCAGCAGCTTGGATGGGAGTGGCTACACCTTC.

In this sample, this clonotype turned up a few times. The chain recombines TRBV29-1 with TRBJ1-4; TRBD1 might be the D (6 bases). Germline-derived CDR1 and CDR2 are SQVTM and ANQGSEA. There are 18 residues in the CDR3. Trimming shortened V by 4 bases and J by 7 bases, and 28 bases separated the two germline ends. The CDR3 DNA follows: TGCAGCGTTGGGGTTCCGGGACATAGAGGTCTTCCGGCTGAAAAACTGTTTTTT. Amino acid sequence: CSVGVPGHRGLPAEKLFF.

This clonotype was picked up one time. This chain joins TRBV4-2 and TRBJ2-1, with 9 nucleotides matching TRBD2. The CDR3 is 17 amino acids. With 0 bases clipped from V and 4 bases from J, the junction kept 7 bases outside the gene matches. The germline gives CDR1 LGHNA, CDR2 YNFKEQ. In nucleotides, the CDR3 is TGTGCCAGCAGCCAAGAACAGCGGGGGGTCGCTTACAATGAGCAGTTCTTC. Residues: CASSQEQRGVAYNEQFF.

The rearrangement joins TRBV9 to TRBJ1-5, with unresolved D. The CDR3 consists of 13 residues. Germline-derived CDR1 and CDR2 are SGDLS and YYNGEE. Trimming removed 6 bases from V and 6 bases from J, with 13 bases in between. DNA of the CDR3: TGTGCCAGCATAACCCGATGCTGTCAGCCCCAGCATTTT. As protein: CASITRCCQPQHF.

The gene calls are TRBV30 and TRBJ1-1; 7 bases map to TRBD1. V was pared by 1 base and J by 0 bases, with 5 bases of the junction left unmatched. Germline V gives CDR1 GTSNPN, CDR2 SVGIG (reference sequence). This CDR3 is built from 15 residues. As DNA, the CDR3 is TGTGCCTGGAGTGCTTCAGGGGGTATGAACACTGAAGCTTTCTTT. It encodes CAWSASGGMNTEAFF.